This paragraph covers one TCR beta chain sequence. The sample carries other DNA sequences with the same CDR3. The data are from a study of shared T cell receptors in the human thymus. Generated by immunoSEQ multiplex PCR, the TCRdb table keeps only in-frame clones and is missing some. Of 720,000 or so clones detected, approximately 83% appear once; the ten largest clones hold 0.008% to 0.011%. This sample also appeared in a second study, on human thymus T cells.

Sequencing was carried out using thymocytes. The clonotype originates from a girl under three years old with a congenital heart defect.

The CDR3 DNA reads as TGTGCCTGGAGTGTACGGGGGGGAAACACTGAAGCTTTCTTT. This encodes CAWSVRGGNTEAFF. This chain joins TRBV30 and TRBJ1-1, with TRBD1 as a possible D gene (5 bases). CDR3 length: 14 residues. Germline values: CDR1 GTSNPN, CDR2 SVGIG (reference sequence). With 0 bases removed from V and 2 bases from J, the gap between germline ends came to 10 bases.